The table lists the clone carrying this TCR beta chain with a few counts. Its antigen remains unidentified. With V trimmed by 3 bases and J by 4 bases, 5 bases remained unmatched. This CDR3 contains 15 residues. CDR1 is MNHEY and CDR2 is SVGAGI in the germline V gene. This sample stems from a study of neurological immune-mediated disorders. Study outcomes and limitations: Multiple sclerosis, the disease with the least TCR clonal expansion, fell below healthy controls, whereas HTLV-1-associated myelopathy showed the most.

TCRdb reprocessed the 5' RACE reads via MiXCR and lists one record per CDR3 protein. Seen here are about 66,000 distinct CDR3 sequences, almost 3.5% observed once, and the top ten hold roughly 3.7%. Sequenced input: PBMCs. The clonotype originates from a man in his forties with multiple sclerosis. This rearrangement joins TRBV6-5 to TRBJ2-1; 8 bases map to TRBD2. CDR3 in DNA: TGTGCCAGCAGTTATGGGACTAGGGATTACAATGAGCAGTTCTTC. Protein sequence: CASSYGTRDYNEQFF.